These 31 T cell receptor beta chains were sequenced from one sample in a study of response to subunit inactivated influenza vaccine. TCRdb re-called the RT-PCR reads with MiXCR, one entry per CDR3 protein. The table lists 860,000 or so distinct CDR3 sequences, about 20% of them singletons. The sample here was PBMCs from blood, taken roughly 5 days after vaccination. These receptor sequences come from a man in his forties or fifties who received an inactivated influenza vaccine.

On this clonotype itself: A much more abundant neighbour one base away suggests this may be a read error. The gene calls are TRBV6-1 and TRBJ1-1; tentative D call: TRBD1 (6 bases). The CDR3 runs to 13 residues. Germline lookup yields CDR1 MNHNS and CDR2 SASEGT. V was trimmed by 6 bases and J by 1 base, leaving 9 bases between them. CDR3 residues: CASRSQGNTEAFF. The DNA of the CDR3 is TGTGCCAGCAGGTCACAGGGGAACACTGAAGCTTTCTTT.

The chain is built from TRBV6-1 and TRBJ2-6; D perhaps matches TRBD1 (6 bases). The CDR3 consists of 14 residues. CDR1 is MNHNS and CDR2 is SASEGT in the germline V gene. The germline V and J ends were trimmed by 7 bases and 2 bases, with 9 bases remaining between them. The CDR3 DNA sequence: TGTGCCAGCACGGCAGGGGCTGGGGCCAACGTCCTGACTTTC. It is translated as CASTAGAGANVLTF.

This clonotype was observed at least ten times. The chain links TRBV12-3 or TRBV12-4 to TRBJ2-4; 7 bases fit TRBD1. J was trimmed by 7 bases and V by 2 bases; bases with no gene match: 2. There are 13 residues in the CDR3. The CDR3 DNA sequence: TGTGCCAGCAGTTTATCACAGGGGAACATTCAGTACTTC. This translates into CASSLSQGNIQYF.

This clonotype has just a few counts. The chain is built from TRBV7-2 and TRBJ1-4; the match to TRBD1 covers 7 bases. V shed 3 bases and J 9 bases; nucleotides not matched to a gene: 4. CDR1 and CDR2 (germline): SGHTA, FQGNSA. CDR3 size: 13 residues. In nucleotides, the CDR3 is TGTGCCAGCAGCTTGGGACAGCGCCAAAAACTGTTTTTT. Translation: CASSLGQRQKLFF.

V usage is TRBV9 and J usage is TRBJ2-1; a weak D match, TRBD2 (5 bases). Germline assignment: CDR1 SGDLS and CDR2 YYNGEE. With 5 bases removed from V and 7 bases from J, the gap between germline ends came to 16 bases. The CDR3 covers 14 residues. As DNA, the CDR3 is TGTGCCAGCAGTGTCGACGGGATGGGGAATGAGCAGTTCTTC. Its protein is CASSVDGMGNEQFF.

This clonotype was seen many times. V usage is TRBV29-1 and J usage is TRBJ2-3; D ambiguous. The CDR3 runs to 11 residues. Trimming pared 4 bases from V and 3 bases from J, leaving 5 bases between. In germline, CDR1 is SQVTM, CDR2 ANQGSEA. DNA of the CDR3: TGCAGCGTTGGAACTACAGATACGCAGTATTTT. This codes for CSVGTTDTQYF.

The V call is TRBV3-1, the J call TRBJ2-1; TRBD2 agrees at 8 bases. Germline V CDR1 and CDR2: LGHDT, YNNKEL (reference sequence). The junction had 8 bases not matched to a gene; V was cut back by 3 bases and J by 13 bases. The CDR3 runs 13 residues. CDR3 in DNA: TGTGCCAGCAGCCAGGGGACTAGGGATCGCCAGTTCTTC. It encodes CASSQGTRDRQFF.

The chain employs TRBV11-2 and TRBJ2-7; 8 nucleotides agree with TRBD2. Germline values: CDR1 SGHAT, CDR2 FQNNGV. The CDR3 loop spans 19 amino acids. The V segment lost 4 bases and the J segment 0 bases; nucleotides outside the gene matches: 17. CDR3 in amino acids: CASSSTSGLHLRSSYEQYF. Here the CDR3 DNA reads TGTGCCAGCAGCTCCACTAGCGGATTACATCTCAGAAGCTCCTACGAGCAGTACTTC.

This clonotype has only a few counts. CDR3 residues: CSVSGRAGEQFF. In DNA, the CDR3 is TGCAGCGTTAGCGGGAGGGCCGGCGAGCAGTTCTTC. V gene TRBV29-1 combines with J gene TRBJ2-1; 10 bases agree with TRBD2. The J segment lost 10 bases and the V segment lost 5 bases, leaving 5 bases of the junction unmatched. The CDR3 runs 12 residues. Germline V gene data show CDR1 as SQVTM and CDR2 as ANQGSEA.

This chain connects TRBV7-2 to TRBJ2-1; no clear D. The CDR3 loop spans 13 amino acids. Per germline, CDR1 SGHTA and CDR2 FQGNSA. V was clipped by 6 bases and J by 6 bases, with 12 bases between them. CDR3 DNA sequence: TGTGCCAGCAGTACCATGACGGCCAATGAGCAGTTCTTC. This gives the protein CASSTMTANEQFF.

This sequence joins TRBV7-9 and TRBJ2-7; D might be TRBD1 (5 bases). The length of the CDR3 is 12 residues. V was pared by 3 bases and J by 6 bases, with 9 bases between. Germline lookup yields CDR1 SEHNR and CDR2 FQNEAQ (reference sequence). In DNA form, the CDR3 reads TGTGCCAGCAGCTTCCAGGGAAGCGAGCAGTACTTC. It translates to CASSFQGSEQYF.

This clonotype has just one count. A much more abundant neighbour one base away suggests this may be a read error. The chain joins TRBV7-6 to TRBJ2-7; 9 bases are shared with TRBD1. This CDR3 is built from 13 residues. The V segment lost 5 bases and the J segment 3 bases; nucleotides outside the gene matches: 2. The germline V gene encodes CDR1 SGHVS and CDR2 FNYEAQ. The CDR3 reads CASSDRGIYEQYF. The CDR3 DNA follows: TGTGCCAGCAGCGACAGGGGGATCTACGAGCAGTACTTC.

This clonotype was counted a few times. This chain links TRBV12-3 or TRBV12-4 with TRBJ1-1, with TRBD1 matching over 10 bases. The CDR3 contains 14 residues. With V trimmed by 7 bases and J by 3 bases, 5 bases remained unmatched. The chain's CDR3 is CASNSDRGHTEAFF. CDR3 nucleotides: TGTGCCAGCAACTCAGACAGGGGGCACACTGAAGCTTTCTTT.

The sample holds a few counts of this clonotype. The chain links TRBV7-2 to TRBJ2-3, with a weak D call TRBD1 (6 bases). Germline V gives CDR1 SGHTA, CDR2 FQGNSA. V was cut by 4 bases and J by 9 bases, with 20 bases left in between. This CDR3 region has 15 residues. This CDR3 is CASSSRALRTVTQYF. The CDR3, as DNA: TGTGCCAGCAGCTCCCGCGCCCTCAGGACAGTCACGCAGTATTTT.

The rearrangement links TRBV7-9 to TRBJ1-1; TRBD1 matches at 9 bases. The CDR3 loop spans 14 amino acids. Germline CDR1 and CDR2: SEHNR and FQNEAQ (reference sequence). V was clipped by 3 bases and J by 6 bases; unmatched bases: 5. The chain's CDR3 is CASSFPGQGAEAFF. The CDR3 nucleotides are TGTGCCAGCAGCTTTCCGGGACAGGGTGCTGAAGCTTTCTTT.

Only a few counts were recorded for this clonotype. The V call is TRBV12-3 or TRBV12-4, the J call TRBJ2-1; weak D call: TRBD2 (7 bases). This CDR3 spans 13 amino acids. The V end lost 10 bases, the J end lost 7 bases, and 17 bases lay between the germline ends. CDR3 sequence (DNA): TGTGCCACCCTCCGGGGGGCATTGAATGAGCAGTTCTTC. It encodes CATLRGALNEQFF.

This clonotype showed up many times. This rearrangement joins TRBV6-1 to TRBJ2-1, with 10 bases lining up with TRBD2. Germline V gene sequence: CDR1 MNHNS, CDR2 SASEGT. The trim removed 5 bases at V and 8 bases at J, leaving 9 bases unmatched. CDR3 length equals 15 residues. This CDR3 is CASSPPSGSLYEQFF. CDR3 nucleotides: TGTGCCAGCAGTCCCCCTAGCGGGAGTCTCTATGAGCAGTTCTTC.

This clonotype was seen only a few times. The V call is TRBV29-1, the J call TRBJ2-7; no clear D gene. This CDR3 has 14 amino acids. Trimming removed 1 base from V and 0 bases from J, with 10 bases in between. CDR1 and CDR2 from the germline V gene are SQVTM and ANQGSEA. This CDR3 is CSVEGGGDSYEQYF. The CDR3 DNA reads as TGCAGCGTTGAAGGAGGCGGAGACTCCTACGAGCAGTACTTC.

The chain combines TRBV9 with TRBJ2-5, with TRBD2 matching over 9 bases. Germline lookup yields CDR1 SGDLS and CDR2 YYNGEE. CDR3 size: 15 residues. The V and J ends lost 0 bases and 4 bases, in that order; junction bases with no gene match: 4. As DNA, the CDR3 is TGTGCCAGCAGCGTAGGCGGGAGGGCCGGAGAGACCCAGTACTTC. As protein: CASSVGGRAGETQYF. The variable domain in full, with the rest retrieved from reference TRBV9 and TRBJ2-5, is DSGVTQTPKHLITATGQRVTLRCSPRSGDLSVYWYQQSLDQGLQFLIQYYNGEERAKGNILERFSAQQFPDLHSELNLSSLELGDSALYFCASSVGGRAGETQYFGPGTRLLVL.

The DNA for the CDR3 is TGTGCCAGCAGTTCCCATCGTCGGGCTTTCTTT. Encoded protein: CASSSHRRAFF. This chain uses TRBV6-5 with TRBJ1-1; D remains unclear. The ends were cut back, 4 bases at V and 11 bases at J, with 11 bases in the middle. Germline V gene lookup returns CDR1 MNHEY and CDR2 SVGAGI. This CDR3 contains 11 residues.

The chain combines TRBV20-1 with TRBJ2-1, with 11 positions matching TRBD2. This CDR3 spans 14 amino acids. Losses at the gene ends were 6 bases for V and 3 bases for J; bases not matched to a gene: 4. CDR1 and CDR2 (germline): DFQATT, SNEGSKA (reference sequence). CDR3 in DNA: TGCAGTGCCGGGACTAGCGGTATCTACAATGAGCAGTTCTTC. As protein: CSAGTSGIYNEQFF.

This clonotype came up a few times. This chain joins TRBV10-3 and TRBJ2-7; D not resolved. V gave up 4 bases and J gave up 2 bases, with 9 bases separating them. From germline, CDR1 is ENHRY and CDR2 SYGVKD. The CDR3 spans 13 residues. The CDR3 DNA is TGTGCCATCAGTGGGAGTATTCCCTACGAGCAGTACTTC. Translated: CAISGSIPYEQYF.

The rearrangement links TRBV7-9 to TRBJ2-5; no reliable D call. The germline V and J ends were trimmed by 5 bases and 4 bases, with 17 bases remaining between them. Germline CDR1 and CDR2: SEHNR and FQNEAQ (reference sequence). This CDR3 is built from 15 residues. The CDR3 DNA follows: TGTGCCAGCAGCAAAATACAGCCCACCGGAGAGACCCAGTACTTC. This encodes CASSKIQPTGETQYF.

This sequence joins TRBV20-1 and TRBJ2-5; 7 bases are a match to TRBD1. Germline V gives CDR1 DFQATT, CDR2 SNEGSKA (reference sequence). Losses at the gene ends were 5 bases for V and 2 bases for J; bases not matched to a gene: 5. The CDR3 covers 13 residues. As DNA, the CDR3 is TGCAGTGCTGTACGGGGACAGCAAGAGACCCAGTACTTC. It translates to CSAVRGQQETQYF.

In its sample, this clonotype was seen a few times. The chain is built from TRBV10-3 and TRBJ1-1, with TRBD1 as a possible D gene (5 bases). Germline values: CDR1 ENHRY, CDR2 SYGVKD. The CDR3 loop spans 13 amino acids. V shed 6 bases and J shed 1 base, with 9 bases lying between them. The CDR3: CAISATENTEAFF. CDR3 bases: TGTGCCATCAGCGCGACAGAGAACACTGAAGCTTTCTTT.

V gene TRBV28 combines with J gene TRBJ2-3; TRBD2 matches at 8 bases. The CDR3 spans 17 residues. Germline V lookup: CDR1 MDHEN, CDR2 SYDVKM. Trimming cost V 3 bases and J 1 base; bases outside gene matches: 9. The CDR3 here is CASSLIREGRGTDTQYF. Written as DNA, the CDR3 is TGTGCCAGCAGTTTGATCCGGGAGGGCCGGGGCACAGATACGCAGTATTTT.

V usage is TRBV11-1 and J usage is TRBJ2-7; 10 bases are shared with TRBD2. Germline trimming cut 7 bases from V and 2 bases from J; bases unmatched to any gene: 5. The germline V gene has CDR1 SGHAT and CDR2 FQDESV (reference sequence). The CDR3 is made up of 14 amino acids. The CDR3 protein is CASKPSGSTYEQYF. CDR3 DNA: TGTGCCAGCAAGCCTAGCGGGAGTACCTACGAGCAGTACTTC.

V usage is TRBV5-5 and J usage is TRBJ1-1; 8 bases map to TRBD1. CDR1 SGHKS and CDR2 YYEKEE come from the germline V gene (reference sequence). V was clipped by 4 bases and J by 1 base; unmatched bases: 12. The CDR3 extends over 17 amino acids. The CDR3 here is CASSTGQGILGNTEAFF. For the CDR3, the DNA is TGTGCCAGCAGCACCGGACAGGGAATTTTGGGGAACACTGAAGCTTTCTTT.

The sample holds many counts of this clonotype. The CDR3 region has the DNA TGCACTTTCGGCTCCTACAATGAGCAGTTCTTC. Protein: CTFGSYNEQFF. The chain carries TRBV29-1 and TRBJ2-1; D gene ambiguous. CDR1 and CDR2 from the germline V gene are SQVTM and ANQGSEA. The CDR3 is 11 residues long.

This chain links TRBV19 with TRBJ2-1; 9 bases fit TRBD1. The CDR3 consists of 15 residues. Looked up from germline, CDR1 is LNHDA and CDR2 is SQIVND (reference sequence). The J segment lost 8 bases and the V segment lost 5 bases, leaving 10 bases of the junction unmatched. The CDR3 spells CASSSSQGAWDEQFF. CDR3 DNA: TGTGCCAGTAGTTCATCACAGGGGGCGTGGGATGAGCAGTTCTTC.

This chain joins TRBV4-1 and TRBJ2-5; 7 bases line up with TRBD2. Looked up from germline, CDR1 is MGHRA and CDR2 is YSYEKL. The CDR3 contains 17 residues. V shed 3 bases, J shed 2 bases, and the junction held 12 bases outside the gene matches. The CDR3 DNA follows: TGCGCCAGCAGCCACCCAGCGAAGGGAGGGAGGCAAGAGACCCAGTACTTC. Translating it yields CASSHPAKGGRQETQYF.